Listed below are T cell receptor beta chains from one sample, sequenced in a study of blood T cell repertoires in COVID-19. The data were produced by immunoSEQ multiplex PCR, yet TCRdb's version contains in-frame clones alone and is incomplete. The table lists roughly 310,000 clones, under 90% of them singletons, with roughly 2.9% in the top ten. The sequenced sample was peripheral blood. The receptors here all came from a woman aged 25 to 45 with COVID-19, enrolled during active disease. The CDR3 runs from the conserved cysteine through the conserved F or W. The D gene is left open where the match is weak. The listing skips clone size in some rows; elsewhere it reads once, few, many or a size class.

TRBV19	TRBD2	-	TRBJ2-1	CASRESGRLNNEQFF	TGTGCCAGTAGAGAAAGCGGGAGGCTTAACAATGAGCAGTTCTTC
TRBV2	-	-	TRBJ1-1	CASSSKDRNTEAFF	TGTGCCAGCAGCTCAAAAGACAGGAACACTGAAGCTTTCTTT
TRBV5-1	-	-	TRBJ2-1	CASSLALYPNEQFF	TGCGCCAGCAGCTTGGCCCTATATCCCAATGAGCAGTTCTTC
TRBV30	-	-	TRBJ1-2	CAWSVTRGAGGYTF	TGTGCCTGGAGCGTCACCCGGGGGGCCGGGGGCTACACCTTC
TRBV5-6	TRBD1	-	TRBJ2-5	CASSAGQGAGTQYF	TGTGCCAGCAGCGCCGGACAGGGGGCGGGGACCCAGTACTTC
TRBV28	TRBD1	-	TRBJ1-2	CASSFGTGHNYGYTF	TGTGCCAGCAGCTTCGGGACAGGACATAACTATGGCTACACCTTC
TRBV7-3	TRBD2	-	TRBJ2-3	CASSLSLAASTDTQYF	TGTGCCAGCAGCTTAAGTCTAGCGGCTAGCACAGATACGCAGTATTTT
TRBV7-3	-	few	TRBJ2-5	CASSRGYGETQYF	TGTGCCAGCAGCCGGGGGTACGGGGAGACCCAGTACTTC
TRBV28	TRBD2	once	TRBJ2-2	CASSLRLADTGELFF	TGTGCCAGCAGTTTGCGACTAGCAGACACCGGGGAGCTGTTTTTT
TRBV29-1	-	-	TRBJ1-1	CSVEGRGLIEAFF	TGCAGCGTTGAAGGCAGGGGCCTTATTGAAGCTTTCTTT
TRBV19	TRBD2	once	TRBJ2-7	CASSIASAGACEQYF	TGTGCCAGTAGTATTGCGTCAGCGGGAGCCTGCGAGCAGTACTTC
TRBV7-9	-	-	TRBJ1-3	CASSLSGAGNTIYF	TGTGCCAGCAGCTTATCAGGGGCTGGAAACACCATATATTTT
TRBV29-1	TRBD2	-	TRBJ2-1	CSTSGREAWNEQFF	TGCAGCACCAGCGGGAGGGAGGCATGGAATGAGCAGTTCTTC
TRBV5-6	TRBD1	-	TRBJ1-2	CASSDRTGLGYTF	TGTGCCAGCAGCGACCGGACAGGTTTAGGCTACACCTTC
TRBV7-2	TRBD1	-	TRBJ1-2	CASSGRQGAPEGYTF	TGTGCCAGCAGCGGGCGACAGGGGGCGCCGGAGGGCTACACCTTC
TRBV19	-	-	TRBJ2-1	CASSPSLNSDQFF	TGTGCCAGTAGTCCATCTTTAAACAGTGATCAGTTCTTC
TRBV30	-	-	TRBJ2-7	CAWDQDRENPYEQYF	TGTGCCTGGGACCAGGACAGAGAGAATCCCTACGAGCAGTACTTC
TRBV10-1	TRBD2	-	TRBJ2-5	CASSEGVAGDEQETQYF	TGCGCCAGCAGTGAGGGAGTAGCGGGAGATGAGCAAGAGACCCAGTACTTC
TRBV11-1	-	-	TRBJ2-3	CASSLQGSTDTQYF	TGTGCCAGCAGCCTACAGGGTAGCACAGATACGCAGTATTTT
TRBV18	-	-	TRBJ2-3	CASSLDLGGFLDTQYF	TGTGCCAGCTCACTAGATCTTGGGGGCTTTCTGGATACGCAGTATTTT
TRBV4-1	TRBD1	-	TRBJ1-2	CASSQEPTGIYGYTF	TGCGCCAGCAGCCAAGAGCCGACAGGGATCTATGGCTACACCTTC
TRBV30	-	-	TRBJ1-1	CAWSTPGTLNTEAFF	TGTGCCTGGAGTACCCCCGGGACATTGAACACTGAAGCTTTCTTT
TRBV30	-	few	TRBJ1-1	CAWTQGLTNTEAFF	TGTGCCTGGACCCAGGGGCTTACGAACACTGAAGCTTTCTTT
TRBV5-1	TRBD1	-	TRBJ1-2	CASSYYQGAGDNYGYTF	TGCGCCAGCAGTTATTACCAGGGGGCCGGGGATAACTATGGCTACACCTTC
TRBV19	-	once	TRBJ2-1	CASIDRYNEQFF	TGTGCCAGTATAGACAGGTACAATGAGCAGTTCTTC
TRBV5-5	-	-	TRBJ1-2	CASSLALTDYYGYTF	TGTGCCAGCAGCTTGGCGTTGACGGACTACTATGGCTACACCTTC
TRBV6-5	TRBD1	-	TRBJ1-2	CASLGQGHRDYGYTF	TGTGCCAGCCTGGGACAGGGCCATAGAGACTATGGCTACACCTTC
TRBV6-2/TRBV6-3	-	-	TRBJ2-4	CASSQGDKNIQYF	TGTGCCAGCAGCCAAGGGGACAAAAACATTCAGTACTTC
TRBV9	TRBD2	-	TRBJ2-1	CASSPRLALDEQFF	TGTGCCAGCAGCCCGAGACTAGCTTTGGATGAGCAGTTCTTC
TRBV21-1	-	-	TRBJ1-1	CASSLRGARVPF	TGTGCCAGCAGCCTAAGGGGCGCTAGGGTGCCTTTT
TRBV10-3	-	-	TRBJ1-2	CAISEGADSSYGYTF	TGTGCCATCAGTGAAGGGGCAGACTCCTCCTATGGCTACACCTTC